This TCR beta chain was sequenced for a study of T cells in Graves' hyperthyroidism and ophthalmopathy. Study results and limitations: In simple terms, a model built on 13 V-J features told ophthalmopathy apart from stable hyperthyroidism.

Concerning this clonotype itself: The target antigen is unknown.

RNA transcripts were the template for amplifying TCR beta CDR3 regions. First-round RT-PCR with HTBI primers amplified the TCR CDR3 region. MiXCR was run by TCRdb on the multiplex PCR reads, yielding one entry per CDR3 protein. The data contain approximately 300,000 distinct CDR3 sequences, 15% to 20% of them seen just once; the ten biggest clones take up over 50%. Criteria for exclusion of patients were uncontrolled infection, other autoimmune disease, pregnancy or lactation. Sequencing was done on a sample of blood. The origin of this receptor is an older woman with Graves' ophthalmopathy.

In nucleotides, the CDR3 is TGTGCCAGCAGTCTCTCGGATATCCAAGAGACCCAGTACTTC. Its translation: CASSLSDIQETQYF. The chain recombines TRBV9 with TRBJ2-5; D gene uncertain. CDR3 size: 14 residues. V was shortened by 5 bases and J by 1 base, with 12 bases between the two germline ends. CDR1 is SGDLS and CDR2 is YYNGEE in the germline V gene.